Listed below are T cell receptor beta chains from one sample, sequenced in a study of Ad26.COV2.S vaccination and SARS-CoV-2 variants. TCRdb's copy holds only in-frame clones and misses some; the assay was immunoSEQ multiplex PCR. The table lists about 250,000 clones, around 87% of them singletons. This material consisted of peripheral blood, taken in a trial of Ad26.COV2.S vaccine versus placebo. The receptors stem from a person aged 18-60 years who received the Ad26.COV2.S COVID-19 vaccine or a placebo. The CDR3 runs from the conserved cysteine through the conserved F or W. The D gene is left open where the match is weak. Not all rows give a size; the values are once, few, many and, for expanded clones, a class.

-	TRBJ1-4	-	TRBV10-3	CAIRAANEKLFF	TGTGCCATCAGGGCAGCTAATGAAAAACTGTTTTTT
-	TRBJ1-1	-	TRBV29-1	CSVVPGVRGTEAFF	TGCAGCGTTGTTCCCGGGGTGAGGGGCACTGAAGCTTTCTTT
-	TRBJ2-2	few	TRBV6-5	CASSYTLGELFF	TGTGCCAGCAGTTACACCCTTGGGGAGCTGTTTTTT
-	TRBJ1-1	-	TRBV19	CASTPRDRTEAFF	TGTGCCAGTACCCCAAGGGACCGCACTGAAGCTTTCTTT
-	TRBJ1-1	-	TRBV24-1	CATSEPHPVGTEAFF	TGTGCCACCAGTGAACCCCATCCAGTTGGCACTGAAGCTTTCTTT
-	TRBJ2-7	once	TRBV14	CASSQDYVYEQYF	TGTGCCAGCAGCCAAGATTATGTCTACGAGCAGTACTTC
-	TRBJ1-4	-	TRBV6-1	CASSGRLGGLKATNEKLFF	TGTGCCAGCAGTGGTCGCCTGGGGGGGCTAAAGGCAACTAATGAAAAACTGTTTTTT
-	TRBJ2-1	-	TRBV7-2	CASSLSFKWADEQFF	TGTGCCAGCAGCTTAAGTTTTAAGTGGGCGGATGAGCAGTTCTTC
-	TRBJ2-7	-	TRBV5-6	CASSLGLLGTTYEQYF	TGTGCCAGCAGCTTGGGACTACTTGGGACAACCTACGAGCAGTACTTC
TRBD2	TRBJ2-2	once	TRBV3-1/TRBV3-2	CASSLRLAGNTGELFF	TGTGCCAGCAGCCTACGACTAGCGGGGAACACCGGGGAGCTGTTTTTT
TRBD1	TRBJ1-5	-	TRBV15	CATSTSRETGGLRNQPQHF	TGTGCCACCAGCACCTCTAGGGAGACAGGGGGCTTGAGAAATCAGCCCCAGCATTTT
-	TRBJ1-5	-	TRBV5-6	CASSSSGEGGQPQHF	TGTGCCAGCAGCTCCTCCGGAGAGGGGGGACAGCCCCAGCATTTT
-	TRBJ1-2	-	TRBV11-2	CASSLDRRSYYGYTF	TGTGCCAGCAGCTTAGATAGGCGATCCTATTATGGCTACACCTTC
-	TRBJ2-3	-	TRBV11-2	CASSRYGDTDTQYF	TGTGCCAGCAGCCGCTATGGGGACACAGATACGCAGTATTTT
TRBD1	TRBJ1-2	-	TRBV12-3/TRBV12-4	CASSFGQDYGYTF	TGTGCCAGCAGTTTCGGACAGGACTATGGCTACACCTTC
TRBD1	TRBJ1-4	-	TRBV5-8	CASRLKRTGYSNEKLFF	TGTGCCAGCAGGTTGAAGCGGACAGGTTATTCTAATGAAAAACTGTTTTTT
TRBD2	TRBJ2-7	-	TRBV6-5	CASRRERGPSYEQYF	TGTGCCAGCAGGAGGGAGCGGGGCCCCTCCTACGAGCAGTACTTC
-	TRBJ1-6	-	TRBV14	CASRSEIQRSPLHF	TGTGCCAGCCGTAGCGAGATTCAGCGTTCACCCCTCCACTTT
-	TRBJ1-1	-	TRBV2	CASRIEGTMNTEAFF	TGTGCCAGCAGGATAGAGGGAACGATGAACACTGAAGCTTTCTTT
TRBD1	TRBJ2-7	-	TRBV7-9	CASSLTGGGLNEQYF	TGTGCCAGCAGCTTAACAGGGGGCGGTCTTAACGAGCAGTACTTC
TRBD1	TRBJ2-2	-	TRBV19	CASSMGGTGLAGELFF	TGTGCCAGTAGTATGGGCGGGACAGGGCTTGCCGGGGAGCTGTTTTTT
-	TRBJ1-1	-	TRBV7-9	CASTTGGVNTEAFF	TGTGCCAGCACCACGGGCGGGGTGAACACTGAAGCTTTCTTT
-	TRBJ2-7	-	TRBV5-1	CASSFPEAGPYEQYF	TGCGCCAGCAGCTTTCCCGAAGCAGGGCCCTACGAGCAGTACTTC
TRBD1	TRBJ1-4	-	TRBV5-6	CASSLPGGEEKLFF	TGTGCCAGCAGCTTGCCAGGGGGAGAGGAAAAACTGTTTTTT
-	TRBJ2-7	-	TRBV5-1	CASSLPGHEQYF	TGCGCCAGCAGCTTGCCAGGGCACGAGCAGTACTTC
-	TRBJ2-1	-	TRBV18	CASSPPAALDEQFF	TGTGCCAGCTCACCACCTGCCGCGCTCGATGAGCAGTTCTTC
-	TRBJ1-2	-	TRBV5-4	CASSLPGQGYAGYTF	TGTGCCAGCAGCTTGCCCGGGCAGGGTTATGCTGGCTACACCTTC
TRBD1	TRBJ2-5	-	TRBV9	CASSVAGQQETQYF	TGTGCCAGCAGCGTAGCGGGACAGCAAGAGACCCAGTACTTC
TRBD1	TRBJ1-2	-	TRBV10-1	CASRLNTTGVGYTF	TGCGCCAGCAGGCTCAATACTACAGGGGTTGGCTACACCTTC
TRBD2	TRBJ2-3	once	TRBV6-2/TRBV6-3	CASSSPGLALIDTQYF	TGTGCCAGCAGTTCTCCGGGACTAGCCCTGATAGATACGCAGTATTTT
-	TRBJ2-1	once	TRBV15	CATSRRDPSYNEQFF	TGTGCCACCAGCAGGCGGGACCCCTCCTACAATGAGCAGTTCTTC
TRBD2	TRBJ2-5	-	TRBV4-1	CASSPQAGRGGQETQYF	TGCGCCAGCAGCCCCCAAGCTGGGCGGGGGGGCCAAGAGACCCAGTACTTC
TRBD1	TRBJ2-7	-	TRBV7-9	CASSRGQGGEQYF	TGTGCCAGCAGCCGGGGACAGGGGGGCGAGCAGTACTTC
-	TRBJ1-2	-	TRBV4-2	CASSQDDRRGKGYTF	TGTGCCAGCAGCCAAGATGACAGACGGGGAAAGGGCTACACCTTC
-	TRBJ1-6	-	TRBV7-3	CASSLTPGANSPLHF	TGTGCCAGCAGCTTAACGCCAGGGGCAAATTCACCCCTCCACTTT
-	TRBJ2-5	-	TRBV4-1	CASSPTVYQETQYF	TGCGCCAGCAGTCCGACAGTCTACCAAGAGACCCAGTACTTC
-	TRBJ1-5	-	TRBV11-2	CASSPGTTGPNQPQHF	TGTGCCAGCAGCCCCGGGACGACAGGACCCAATCAGCCCCAGCATTTT
TRBD1	TRBJ2-7	-	TRBV18	CASSPIDMAGTGGYEQYF	TGTGCCAGCTCACCAATTGACATGGCCGGGACAGGGGGATACGAGCAGTACTTC
TRBD2	TRBJ2-2	-	TRBV5-4	CASRLGAGGPGELFF	TGTGCCAGCAGACTCGGAGCGGGAGGGCCCGGGGAGCTGTTTTTT
TRBD2	TRBJ2-1	-	TRBV7-2	CASMAGRNEQFF	TGTGCCAGCATGGCCGGGAGGAATGAGCAGTTCTTC
TRBD1	TRBJ1-2	-	TRBV7-2	CASSGPRTGDWGYTF	TGTGCCAGCAGCGGACCCAGGACAGGGGATTGGGGCTACACCTTC
TRBD2	TRBJ2-1	-	TRBV6-1	CASSERSAGLAGGGVGYNEQFF	TGTGCCAGCAGTGAAAGGAGCGCCGGACTAGCGGGAGGAGGAGTGGGGTACAATGAGCAGTTCTTC
-	TRBJ1-2	-	TRBV19	CATLDRPYGYTF	TGTGCCACCCTGGACAGACCGTATGGCTACACCTTC
TRBD2	TRBJ2-1	-	TRBV9	CASSVGGRSNEQFF	TGTGCCAGCAGCGTAGGCGGGAGGAGCAATGAGCAGTTCTTC
-	TRBJ2-2	-	TRBV24-1	CATSDRTDPGGELFF	TGTGCCACCAGTGATAGGACAGATCCCGGCGGGGAGCTGTTTTTT
-	TRBJ1-2	-	TRBV15	CATSRGRGYGYTF	TGTGCCACCAGCAGGGGCAGGGGCTATGGCTACACCTTC
-	TRBJ2-1	-	TRBV7-9	CASSRHEGEGYNEQFF	TGTGCCAGCAGCCGCCACGAGGGAGAGGGTTACAATGAGCAGTTCTTC
-	TRBJ2-3	-	TRBV4-1	CASSQASPTQYF	TGCGCCAGCAGCCAAGCTAGTCCTACGCAGTATTTT
-	TRBJ2-7	-	TRBV12-2	CASRLPQPGWDEQYF	TGTGCAAGTCGCTTACCGCAGCCCGGATGGGACGAGCAGTACTTC
TRBD1	TRBJ1-5	-	TRBV25-1	CASRLRQGRGYSNQPQHF	TGTGCCAGCCGCCTCCGACAGGGAAGGGGGTATAGCAATCAGCCCCAGCATTTT
TRBD2	TRBJ2-7	-	TRBV19	CASSIEGTSGGYEQYF	TGTGCCAGTAGTATAGAGGGCACTAGCGGGGGCTACGAGCAGTACTTC
-	TRBJ2-2	-	TRBV4-1	CASSQNTARNTGELFF	TGCGCCAGCAGCCAAAATACTGCTCGAAACACCGGGGAGCTGTTTTTT
-	TRBJ1-2	-	TRBV15	CATSREYNYGYTF	TGTGCCACCAGCAGAGAGTATAACTATGGCTACACCTTC
-	TRBJ1-1	-	TRBV11-2	CASSSDMNTEAFF	TGTGCCAGCAGCTCAGACATGAACACTGAAGCTTTCTTT
TRBD1	TRBJ2-7	-	TRBV7-2	CASSLDRASYEQYF	TGTGCCAGCAGCCTCGACAGGGCCTCCTACGAGCAGTACTTC